This passage covers 27 T cell receptor beta chains from one sample sequenced in a study of blood T cells in healthy people across ages. Next came a second PCR, run for about 6 to 12 cycles, which used a sample-barcoded 5' primer along with a J-beta primer mix. TCRdb passed the 5' RACE reads through MiXCR, listing each CDR3 protein once. This sample carries roughly 700,000 distinct CDR3 sequences, around 49% of them seen once, and the ten largest clones take around a third. Sequencing input: blood. The receptors stem from an older woman in good health.

The gene calls are TRBV4-3 and TRBJ2-3; 15 bases are a match to TRBD2. In germline, CDR1 is LGHNA, CDR2 YSLEER. V dropped 4 bases and J dropped 4; count of bases not matched to a gene: 3. The CDR3 has 16 residues. CDR3 residues: CASSRGTSGRPDTQYF. The CDR3 DNA reads TGCGCCAGCAGCCGGGGGACTAGCGGGAGGCCAGATACGCAGTATTTT.

The chain carries TRBV6-1 and TRBJ1-4, with D possibly matching TRBD1 (5 bases). Trimming pared 6 bases from V and 4 bases from J, leaving 12 bases between. From germline, CDR1 is MNHNS and CDR2 SASEGT. The CDR3 extends over 14 amino acids. CDR3 coding DNA: TGTGCCAGCAGCGAAAGGGGCATTAATGAAAAACTGTTTTTT. Protein: CASSERGINEKLFF.

A note on this clonotype: Germline is not matched at one junction end, which may reflect a read error. This sequence joins TRBV20-1 and TRBJ2-4; D unresolved. The CDR3 covers 13 residues. Germline assignment: CDR1 DFQATT and CDR2 SNEGSKA (reference sequence). The CDR3 loop reads CGASSGAKNIQYF. The DNA of the CDR3 is TGCGGTGCTAGTTCGGGAGCCAAAAACATTCAGTACTTC.

The table lists this clonotype with many counts. This chain connects TRBV29-1 to TRBJ2-7, with D possibly TRBD1 on 5 matching bases. CDR1 is SQVTM and CDR2 is ANQGSEA in the germline V gene. The CDR3 is 13 amino acids. V was pared by 4 bases and J by 2 bases, with 12 bases between. In DNA, the CDR3 is TGCAGCGTTGTGACAGAAACAACCTACGAGCAGTACTTC. Amino acids: CSVVTETTYEQYF.

This sequence joins TRBV29-1 and TRBJ2-1; 14 bases are shared with TRBD2. Germline V gene sequence: CDR1 SQVTM, CDR2 ANQGSEA. J was trimmed by 2 bases and V by 7 bases; bases with no gene match: 19. The CDR3 is 20 amino acids. CDR3 region: CSAEVHGGGTSGSTYNEQFF. In DNA form, the CDR3 reads TGCAGCGCTGAGGTCCATGGGGGCGGGACTAGCGGGAGTACCTACAATGAGCAGTTCTTC.

This clonotype was picked up a small number of times. This rearrangement joins TRBV20-1 to TRBJ1-1; D may be TRBD1 (6 bases). V was trimmed by 3 bases and J by 5 bases, leaving 16 bases between them. Germline assignment: CDR1 DFQATT and CDR2 SNEGSKA (reference sequence). The CDR3 is made up of 14 amino acids. The DNA of the CDR3 is TGCAGTGCTAGTGGGAACAGGGAAGGGACTGAAGCTTTCTTT. The encoded protein is CSASGNREGTEAFF.

The chain couples TRBV7-2 to TRBJ1-1, with a possible D match to TRBD1 (5 bases). With 2 bases removed from V and 11 bases from J, the gap between germline ends came to 15 bases. The V gene's germline CDR1 is SGHTA and CDR2 FQGNSA. The CDR3 sequence is 13 residues long. For the CDR3, the DNA is TGTGCCAGCAGCTTAAGGTCGGCAGGGTGGGCTTTCTTT. Residues: CASSLRSAGWAFF.

The sample holds a few counts of this clonotype. This chain uses TRBV18 with TRBJ2-7; 9 bases align to TRBD1. There are 15 residues in the CDR3. V shed 3 bases and J 3 bases; nucleotides not matched to a gene: 6. Germline values: CDR1 KGHSH, CDR2 LQKENI. The chain's CDR3 is CASSPLPGQGYEQYF. CDR3 coding DNA: TGTGCCAGCTCACCTCTACCGGGACAGGGCTACGAGCAGTACTTC.

The chain employs TRBV12-3 or TRBV12-4 and TRBJ2-7; no reliable D call. Trimming removed 6 bases at V and 4 bases at J, with 10 bases between. The CDR3 has 12 residues. CDR3 coding DNA: TGTGCCAGCAGCCGCTTAAGGTACGAGCAGTACTTC. It is translated as CASSRLRYEQYF.

This clonotype was seen repeatedly, ten times or more. With a much larger clone just one base away, this may be a read error. The chain recombines TRBV24-1 with TRBJ2-5, with D possibly matching TRBD1 (5 bases). The V and J ends lost 3 bases and 11 bases respectively, with 12 bases between them. In germline, CDR1 is KGHDR, CDR2 SFDVKD. This CDR3 has 12 amino acids. The CDR3 nucleotides are TGTGCCACCAGTGATGACAGTGCTGAGCAGTACTTC. This sequence encodes CATSDDSAEQYF.

The gene calls are TRBV7-8 and TRBJ2-1; TRBD2 aligns across 14 bases. The CDR3 has 16 amino acids. The V gene's germline CDR1 is SGHVS and CDR2 FQNEAQ. The J segment lost 11 bases and the V segment lost 4 bases, leaving 10 bases of the junction unmatched. This CDR3 is CASSSPGLAGEGKQFF. The CDR3 nucleotides are TGTGCCAGCAGCTCTCCGGGACTAGCGGGGGAAGGGAAGCAGTTCTTC.

This chain uses TRBV27 with TRBJ2-5, with D tentatively TRBD1 (5 bases). The J call is uncertain, as TRBJ2-1 better fits the DNA end. CDR1 is MNHEY and CDR2 is SMNVEV in the germline V gene (reference sequence). This CDR3 has 16 amino acids. The CDR3 DNA reads TGTGCCAGCAGTTTAGGGCAGGGCTCGTACCAAGAGACCCAGTTCTTC. It translates to CASSLGQGSYQETQFF.

This sequence joins TRBV19 and TRBJ2-1, with 12 bases identical to TRBD1. Losses at the gene ends were 3 bases for V and 9 bases for J; bases not matched to a gene: 6. The germline gives CDR1 LNHDA, CDR2 SQIVND (reference sequence). This CDR3 comprises 15 residues. CDR3: CASSIRDRGRGEQFF. As DNA, the CDR3 is TGTGCCAGTAGTATTCGGGACAGGGGGCGAGGTGAGCAGTTCTTC.

This clonotype was recorded a few times. The V call is TRBV4-2, the J call TRBJ2-3; 8 bases match TRBD2. CDR3 length: 15 residues. V lost 3 bases, J lost 0 bases, and 2 bases stayed unmatched. Looked up from germline, CDR1 is LGHNA and CDR2 is YNFKEQ. Here the CDR3 reads CASSHSGDSTDTQYF. As DNA, the CDR3 is TGTGCCAGCAGCCATAGCGGGGACAGCACAGATACGCAGTATTTT.

The rearrangement links TRBV7-3 to TRBJ2-6, with D possibly TRBD1 on 6 matching bases. V dropped 6 bases and J dropped 4 bases, with 10 bases sitting between them. CDR1 is SGHTA, CDR2 FQGTGA, per germline. The CDR3 consists of 14 residues. The CDR3 spells CASREQGGANVLTF. The CDR3 bases are TGTGCCAGCAGGGAGCAGGGGGGGGCCAACGTCCTGACTTTC.

The CDR3 DNA is TGCGCCAGCAGCTTGGGGACCTATTCCACTGAAGCTTTCTTT. Translating gives CASSLGTYSTEAFF. The rearrangement links TRBV5-1 to TRBJ1-1; D is unclear. The length of the CDR3 is 14 residues. The ends were cut back, 0 bases at V and 4 bases at J, with 10 bases in the middle. In germline, CDR1 is SGHRS, CDR2 YFSETQ.

Many counts were recorded for this clonotype. The chain is built from TRBV12-3 or TRBV12-4 and TRBJ2-3; D is uncertain. This CDR3 is built from 15 residues. V lost 3 bases and J lost 6, with 16 bases in between. DNA for the CDR3: TGTGCCAGCAGTTTCTACAACCAAGGGAAGGATACGCAGTATTTT. The encoded protein is CASSFYNQGKDTQYF.

V and J are TRBV4-2 and TRBJ1-6; D is possibly TRBD1 (6 bases). The CDR3 runs 14 residues. Per the germline V gene, CDR1 is LGHNA and CDR2 is YNFKEQ. Trimming stripped 0 bases from V and 9 bases from J, with 9 bases between. The CDR3 coding sequence is TGTGCCAGCAGCCAAGACACAGGGTTTTCACCCCTCCACTTT. This gives the protein CASSQDTGFSPLHF.

The chain joins TRBV12-3 or TRBV12-4 to TRBJ1-2; a weak D match, TRBD1 (5 bases). The V end was cut by 3 bases, the J end by 5 bases, with 13 bases between. The CDR3 totals 14 residues. The CDR3 DNA reads TGTGCCAGCAGTTTGAGGGGCTCGTGGTATGGCTACACCTTC. Protein product: CASSLRGSWYGYTF.

Worth noting for this clonotype: Since a much larger clone is just one base distant, this may be a read error. The chain combines TRBV28 with TRBJ1-1; D possibly corresponds to TRBD1 (5 bases). V lost 8 bases and J 9 bases, leaving 13 bases between the germline ends. The germline CDR1 and CDR2 sequences are MDHEN and SYDVKM. CDR3 length equals 11 residues. The CDR3 DNA sequence: TGTGCCAGCGTTAACCGGGACCAAGCTTTCTTT. Its protein product is CASVNRDQAFF.

V usage is TRBV28 and J usage is TRBJ2-3, with D uncertain. The V end was cut by 2 bases, the J end by 5 bases, with 5 bases between. This CDR3 is built from 12 residues. Germline V gene lookup returns CDR1 MDHEN and CDR2 SYDVKM. The CDR3 DNA reads as TGTGCCAGCAGTTTACCTAGAGATACGCAGTATTTT. Translating it yields CASSLPRDTQYF.

This clonotype was counted between two and nine times. The chain joins TRBV7-2 to TRBJ2-7; the D gene could be TRBD1 or TRBD2 (6 bases each). Trimming cost V 5 bases and J 2 bases, with 16 bases left between them. CDR1 is SGHTA, CDR2 FQGNSA, per germline. This CDR3 has 15 amino acids. CDR3 sequence reads: CASSIPPGGAYEQYF. The CDR3 DNA reads as TGTGCCAGCAGCATTCCGCCCGGGGGCGCCTACGAGCAGTACTTC.

The V call is TRBV11-3, the J call TRBJ2-1; D call uncertain. The DNA end lines up better with TRBJ2-7; the J call may be wrong. The CDR3 runs 15 residues. CDR1 and CDR2 from the germline V gene are SGHNT and YENEEA. Here the CDR3 reads CASSLAGSSYNEQYF. DNA for the CDR3: TGTGCCAGCAGCTTAGCTGGAAGCTCCTACAATGAGCAGTACTTC.

The chain carries TRBV9 and TRBJ2-1, with 7 bases identical to TRBD2. Per germline, CDR1 SGDLS and CDR2 YYNGEE. The CDR3 is 15 amino acids. With V trimmed by 1 base and J by 8 bases, 9 bases remained unmatched. The CDR3: CASSVRASGSDEQFF. CDR3 nucleotides: TGTGCCAGCAGCGTACGGGCTAGCGGAAGCGATGAGCAGTTCTTC.

The genes are TRBV7-2 and TRBJ2-1, with no clear D. CDR1 is SGHTA, CDR2 FQGNSA, per germline. The CDR3 is made up of 15 amino acids. Trimming pared 6 bases from V and 7 bases from J, leaving 19 bases between. The chain's CDR3 is CASSLSYGARNEQFF. CDR3 nucleotides: TGTGCCAGCAGTCTGTCGTACGGTGCGCGGAATGAGCAGTTCTTC.

This rearrangement joins TRBV24-1 to TRBJ2-2; D is unresolved. CDR3 length equals 16 residues. Germline lookup yields CDR1 KGHDR and CDR2 SFDVKD. Trimming took 2 bases from V and 8 from J, leaving 17 bases between them. Written as DNA, the CDR3 is TGTGCCACCAGTGATTCTCCGACGGCCCGACCTGGGGAGCTGTTTTTT. This sequence encodes CATSDSPTARPGELFF.

This clonotype was recorded a few times. CDR3 DNA sequence: TGTGCCAGCAGCCTCGGACTAGAAGGTCACGAGCAGTACTTC. It translates to CASSLGLEGHEQYF. This chain uses TRBV4-2 with TRBJ2-5; TRBD2 matches 7 bases. Near its end, the DNA agrees better with TRBJ2-7, so the J call may be wrong. Germline CDR1 is LGHNA and CDR2 is YNFKEQ. This CDR3 is 14 amino acids long.